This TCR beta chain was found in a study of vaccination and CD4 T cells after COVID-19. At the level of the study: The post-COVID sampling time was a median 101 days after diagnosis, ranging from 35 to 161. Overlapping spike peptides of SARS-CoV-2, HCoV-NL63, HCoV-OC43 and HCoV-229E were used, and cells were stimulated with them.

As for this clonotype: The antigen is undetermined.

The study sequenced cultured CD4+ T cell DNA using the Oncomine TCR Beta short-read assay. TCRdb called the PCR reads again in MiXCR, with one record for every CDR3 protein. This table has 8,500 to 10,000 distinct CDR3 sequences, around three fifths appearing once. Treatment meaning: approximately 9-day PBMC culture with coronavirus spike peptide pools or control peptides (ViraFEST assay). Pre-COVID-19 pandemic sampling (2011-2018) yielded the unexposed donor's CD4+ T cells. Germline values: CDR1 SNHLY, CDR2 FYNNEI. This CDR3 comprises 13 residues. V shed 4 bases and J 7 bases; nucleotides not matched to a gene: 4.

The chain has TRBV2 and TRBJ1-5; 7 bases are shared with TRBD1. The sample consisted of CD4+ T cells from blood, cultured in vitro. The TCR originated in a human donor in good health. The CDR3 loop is CASSGEGAQPQHF. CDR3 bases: TGTGCCAGCAGTGGGGAGGGGGCGCAGCCCCAGCATTTT.